The entry below gives a single TCR beta chain sequence along with its context. Antigen: not known. On cycle 4 day 1 and cycle 7 day 1, as well as at baseline, blood was sampled. The data were taken from a study of OX40 agonist ivuxolimab in advanced cancers. Study background: The mean age was 60 years, ranging from 23 to 79, with under 90% of participants male. Study conclusions and caveats: Which antigen the expanded peripheral T cells recognized is unknown.

Libraries were prepared by immunoSEQ multiplex PCR; TCRdb keeps only in-frame clonotypes and omits some of them. This sample has around 75,000 clones, with nearly 90% found just once. The CDR3 consists of 17 residues. The chain has TRBV21-1 and TRBJ1-3; the table's D gene call, TRBD1, was not cross checked with the DNA. TRBV21-1 is classified as a pseudogene. The clonotype comes from an adult with an advanced solid tumor such as melanoma, head and neck, liver or kidney cancer. The material sequenced was CD4+ or CD8+ T cells sorted from blood, taken in a trial of the OX40 agonist ivuxolimab. DNA for the CDR3: TGTGCCAGCAGCAAAAGGATAGCCGGGACAGGGATGAACACCATATATTTT. Its translation is CASSKRIAGTGMNTIYF.